This T cell receptor beta chain came from a study of cytomegalovirus exposure and HLA in healthy donors. Overall study results and limits: According to reports, the classifier identified cytomegalovirus status with high specificity and sensitivity.

Notes on this clone: Antigen specificity is unknown.

Method: immunoSEQ multiplex PCR; TCRdb's copy keeps in-frame clones and lacks some. The sample consists of under 150,000 clones, approximately 90% of them appearing once. The CDR3 covers 12 residues. Germline V gene sequence: CDR1 GTSNPN, CDR2 SVGIG (reference sequence). V dropped 6 bases and J dropped 1 base, with 9 bases sitting between them. The sequenced sample was PBMCs. The chain is built from TRBV30 and TRBJ1-1; D not resolved. This TCR was recovered from a man younger than 35 in good health and CMV-seronegative. The CDR3 is CACRGRNTEAFF. CDR3 nucleotides: TGTGCCTGCCGTGGGAGGAACACTGAAGCTTTCTTT.